This T cell receptor beta chain was sequenced during a study of response to subunit inactivated influenza vaccine. The V end was cut by 0 bases, the J end by 0 bases, with 15 bases between. Germline V gene data show CDR1 as LGHNA and CDR2 as YSLEER. The CDR3 covers 18 residues. Via MiXCR, TCRdb re-called the RT-PCR reads, giving one row per CDR3 protein. The table includes almost 600,000 distinct CDR3 sequences, 13% to 15% detected once. The specimen comprised PBMCs from blood, sampled about 12 days after vaccination. The rearrangement joins TRBV4-3 to TRBJ2-1, with D hard to call. The receptor comes from a man aged 45-65 years who received an inactivated influenza vaccine. CDR3 bases: TGCGCCAGCAGCCAAGATCCAGTCTTGAGTAGCTCCTACAATGAGCAGTTCTTC. Protein: CASSQDPVLSSSYNEQFF.